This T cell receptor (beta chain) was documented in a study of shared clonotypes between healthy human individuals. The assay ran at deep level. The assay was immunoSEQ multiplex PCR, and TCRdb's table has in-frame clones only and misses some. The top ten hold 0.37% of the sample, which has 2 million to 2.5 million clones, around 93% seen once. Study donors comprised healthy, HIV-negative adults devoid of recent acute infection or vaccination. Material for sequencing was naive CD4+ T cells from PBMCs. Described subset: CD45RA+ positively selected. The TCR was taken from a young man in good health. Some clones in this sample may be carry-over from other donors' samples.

This CDR3 is CASSLGDRASYEQYF. In nucleotides, the CDR3 is TGTGCCAGCAGCTTAGGGGACAGAGCTTCATACGAGCAGTACTTC. The chain recombines TRBV13 with TRBJ2-7; TRBD1 might be the D (6 bases). Per the germline V gene, CDR1 is PRHDT and CDR2 is FYEKMQ (reference sequence). There are 15 residues in the CDR3. Trimming shortened V by 0 bases and J by 4 bases, and 13 bases separated the two germline ends.